This TCR beta chain was found in a study of vaccination effects on CD4 cells after COVID-19. This clone was recorded a few times. What it binds is not known. The assay was immunoSEQ multiplex PCR, and TCRdb's table has in-frame clones only and misses some. The repertoire holds under 80,000 clones, with over 65% as singletons. The germline CDR1 and CDR2 sequences are SGDLS and YYNGEE. The CDR3 covers 14 residues. Trimming left V 3 bases short and J 8 bases short, with 15 bases between. Within the ViraFEST assay, antigen-specific CD4+ T cells underwent expansion with viral peptide pools prior to sequencing. Culture proceeded for nine to eleven days, and CD4+ T cells were then isolated. A PCR test confirmed that the person had SARS-CoV-2 infection between March and December 2020.

Here the sequenced sample was CD4+ T cells from PBMCs cultured with HIV peptides, taken before COVID-19 vaccination. Specified subset: HIV-1 Nef peptide pool negative control/reference culture. The chain is built from TRBV9 and TRBJ2-1; tentatively, D is TRBD1 (7 bases). The origin of this receptor is a human donor who had a prior SARS-CoV-2 infection. CDR3 sequence reads: CASSARGVPHEQFF. The DNA for the CDR3 is TGTGCCAGCAGCGCCAGGGGGGTCCCCCATGAGCAGTTCTTC. Combining the CDR3 with reference TRBV9 and TRBJ2-1 gives the whole variable domain DSGVTQTPKHLITATGQRVTLRCSPRSGDLSVYWYQQSLDQGLQFLIQYYNGEERAKGNILERFSAQQFPDLHSELNLSSLELGDSALYFCASSARGVPHEQFFGPGTRLTVL.